This TCR beta chain was identified in a study of OX40 agonist ivuxolimab in advanced cancers. Study at large: Treatment of patients was with ivuxolimab, an agonistic anti-OX40 (CD134) antibody. Notes on the study in general: The mean number of expanded clones was higher in CD8+ T cells than in CD4+.

From germline, CDR1 is SGHNT and CDR2 YYREEE (reference sequence). There are 16 residues in the CDR3. J lost 3 bases, V lost 0 bases, and 5 bases had no gene match. Assay used: immunoSEQ multiplex PCR; TCRdb lists only in-frame clones, some missing. Found here are more than 95,000 clones, around 92% of them singletons; the top ten hold roughly 0.85%. Comment on this clone: Its antigen is currently unknown.

The genes are TRBV5-4 and TRBJ1-2; 10 bases map to TRBD1. The sequence was collected from an adult with an advanced solid tumor such as melanoma, head and neck, liver or kidney cancer. The specimen was CD4+ or CD8+ T cells sorted from blood, collected in a trial of the OX40 agonist ivuxolimab. Written as DNA, the CDR3 is TGTGCCAGCAGCTTGGGGGGACAGGGGAGGGACTATGGCTACACCTTC. Translated, it gives CASSLGGQGRDYGYTF.